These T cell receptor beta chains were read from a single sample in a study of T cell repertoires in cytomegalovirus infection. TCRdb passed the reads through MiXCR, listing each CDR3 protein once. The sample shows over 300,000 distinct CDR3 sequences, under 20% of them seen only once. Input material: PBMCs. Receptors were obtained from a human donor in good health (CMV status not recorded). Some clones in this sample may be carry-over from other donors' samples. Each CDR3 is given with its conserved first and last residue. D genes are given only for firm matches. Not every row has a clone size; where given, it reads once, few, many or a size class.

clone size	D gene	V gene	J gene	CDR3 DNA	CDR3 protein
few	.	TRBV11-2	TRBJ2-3	TGTGCCAGCAGCGCCGGTGCTAGCACAGATACGCAGTATTTT	CASSAGASTDTQYF
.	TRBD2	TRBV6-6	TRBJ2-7	TGTGCCAGCAGTGGGGACTACCTCAGCGAGCAGTACTTC	CASSGDYLSEQYF
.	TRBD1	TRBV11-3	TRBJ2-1	TGTGCCAGCAGCGCCGGTGGGACAGCCTACAATGAGCAGTTCTTC	CASSAGGTAYNEQFF
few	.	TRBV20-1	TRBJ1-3	TGCAGTGGGTTGAGCACCTCTGGAAACACCATATATTTT	CSGLSTSGNTIYF
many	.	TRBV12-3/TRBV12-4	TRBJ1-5	TGTGCCAGCCGGGACGGAGGACATCAGCCCCAGCATTTT	CASRDGGHQPQHF
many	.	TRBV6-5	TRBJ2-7	TGTGCCAGCAGTTACTCGCGGACGGGGCCCTACGAGCAGTACTTC	CASSYSRTGPYEQYF
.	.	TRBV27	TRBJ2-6	TGTGCCAGCAGTTTATCAGGGGGGTCTGGGGCCAACGTCCTGACTTTC	CASSLSGGSGANVLTF
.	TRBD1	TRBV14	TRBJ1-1	TGTGCCAGCAGCCCTCGACAGGGATGGAACACTGAAGCTTTCTTT	CASSPRQGWNTEAFF
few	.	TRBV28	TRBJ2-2	TGTGCCACCCATGGGTTCCCGGGCACCGGGGAGCTGTTTTTT	CATHGFPGTGELFF
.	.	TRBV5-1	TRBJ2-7	TGCGCCAGCAGCCCCCGGGGGACTTACTCCTACGAGCAGTACTTC	CASSPRGTYSYEQYF
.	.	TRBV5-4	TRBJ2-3	TGTGCCAGCAGGACACAGGGCCGCACAGATACGCAGTATTTT	CASRTQGRTDTQYF
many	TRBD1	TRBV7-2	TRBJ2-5	TGTGCCAGCAGCTTATCCGTGACAGGGCAAGAGACCCAGTACTTC	CASSLSVTGQETQYF
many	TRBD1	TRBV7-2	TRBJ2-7	TGTGCCAGCAGCTCGATCACAGGGGAGAGCTCCTACGAGCAGTACTTC	CASSSITGESSYEQYF
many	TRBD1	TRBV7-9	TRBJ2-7	TGTGCCAGCAGCCCTAGGGGACAGGGGCTTCGTGTCGAGCAGTACTTC	CASSPRGQGLRVEQYF
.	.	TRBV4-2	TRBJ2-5	TGTGCCAGCAGCCAAGAATCGGGTGCCCAAGAGACCCAGTACTTC	CASSQESGAQETQYF
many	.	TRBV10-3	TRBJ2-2	TGTGCCATCAGTACAGGGCCACTAAGCACCGGGGAGCTGTTTTTT	CAISTGPLSTGELFF
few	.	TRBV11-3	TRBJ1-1	TGTGCCAGCAGCTTAGATGGGCAGGCGAACACTGAAGCTTTCTTT	CASSLDGQANTEAFF
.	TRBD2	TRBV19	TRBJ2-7	TGTGACAGGACTAGCGGGGTACTAAGCCGGGGCGAGCAGTACTTC	CDRTSGVLSRGEQYF
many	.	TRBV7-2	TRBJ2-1	TGTGCCAGCAGCTTACAAGCGGCTTCCTACAATGAGCAGTTCTTC	CASSLQAASYNEQFF